A selection of T cell receptor beta chains follows, all from one sample in a study of blood T cell repertoires in COVID-19. Sequencing was performed with immunoSEQ multiplex PCR; in TCRdb, only in-frame clones are kept and a portion is missing. The table lists fewer than 700,000 clones, about 89% of them singletons. Sequencing was done on a sample of peripheral blood. These receptors originate from a woman aged 45-65 years with COVID-19, enrolled during active disease. CDR3s include the opening cysteine and the closing phenylalanine or tryptophan. The D gene is left open where the match is weak. Size tells how often a clone was seen (once, few, many) or the class of an expanded clone, and some rows leave it out.

d_gene	v_gene	j_gene	abundance	CDR3aa	CDR3nt
-	TRBV5-1	TRBJ2-2	few	CASSLGLFNTGELFF	TGCGCCAGCAGCTTGGGGCTTTTCAACACCGGGGAGCTGTTTTTT
-	TRBV28	TRBJ1-1	-	CASSTDSNTEAFF	TGTGCCAGCAGCACCGACAGCAACACTGAAGCTTTCTTT
TRBD1	TRBV3-1/TRBV3-2	TRBJ1-2	-	CASSQDINRGNGYTF	TGTGCCAGCAGCCAAGATATTAACAGGGGAAATGGCTACACCTTC
-	TRBV11-2	TRBJ1-4	-	CASSLHGHTENEKLFF	TGTGCCAGCAGCTTACACGGACATACCGAAAATGAAAAACTGTTTTTT
TRBD2	TRBV20-1	TRBJ2-7	once	CSASTRGGLYEQYF	TGCAGTGCTAGTACACGGGGGGGCCTCTACGAGCAGTACTTC
TRBD1	TRBV19	TRBJ1-2	-	CASSKAGGQGEDYGYTF	TGTGCCAGTAGTAAAGCTGGGGGACAGGGCGAGGACTATGGCTACACCTTC
-	TRBV24-1	TRBJ1-4	-	CATSDPGAPGGEKLFF	TGTGCCACCAGTGATCCGGGCGCCCCCGGAGGGGAAAAACTGTTTTTT
-	TRBV19	TRBJ2-6	-	CASTLNTDMRSGANVLTF	TGTGCCAGTACCTTGAACACAGACATGCGCTCTGGGGCCAACGTCCTGACTTTC
-	TRBV2	TRBJ1-1	-	CASSEAVSGAFF	TGTGCCAGCAGTGAAGCGGTGTCAGGAGCTTTCTTT
TRBD1	TRBV2	TRBJ1-4	-	CASERDRAEKLFF	TGTGCCAGCGAACGGGACAGGGCAGAAAAACTGTTTTTT
TRBD1	TRBV7-9	TRBJ2-3	-	CASSSNRDRKPDTQYF	TGTGCCAGCAGCTCCAACCGGGACAGAAAACCAGATACGCAGTATTTT
-	TRBV23-1	TRBJ1-3	-	CASSQSRGREGNTIYF	TGCGCCAGCAGTCAATCGAGGGGGAGGGAAGGAAACACCATATATTTT
-	TRBV2	TRBJ2-2	-	CASSTAANTGELFF	TGTGCCAGCAGTACAGCCGCGAACACCGGGGAGCTGTTTTTT
-	TRBV28	TRBJ2-7	-	CASRLRSKPYEQYF	TGTGCCAGCAGACTTAGGAGCAAGCCCTACGAGCAGTACTTC
-	TRBV6-6	TRBJ2-1	-	CASNQGGLEQFF	TGTGCCAGCAATCAGGGGGGCCTTGAGCAGTTCTTC
TRBD2	TRBV29-1	TRBJ2-3	once	CSVDGGASDTQYF	TGCAGCGTTGACGGGGGGGCATCAGATACGCAGTATTTT
TRBD1	TRBV19	TRBJ1-2	-	CASTLSRDSYGYTF	TGTGCCAGTACCCTGTCCCGGGACAGCTATGGCTACACCTTC
TRBD1	TRBV4-1	TRBJ1-2	-	CASSLGQGASGYTF	TGCGCCAGCAGCCTTGGACAGGGCGCGAGCGGCTACACCTTC
TRBD2	TRBV27	TRBJ2-4	-	CASSRRFDGLADIAKNIQYF	TGTGCCAGCTCTCGCCGATTTGACGGACTAGCGGACATAGCCAAAAACATTCAGTACTTC
TRBD1	TRBV23-1	TRBJ1-1	-	CASSQVGGQGNTNTEAFF	TGCGCCAGCAGTCAGGTAGGGGGACAGGGGAACACGAACACTGAAGCTTTCTTT
-	TRBV2	TRBJ1-5	-	CASSGEGSRVLGNQPQHF	TGTGCCAGCAGTGGGGAGGGAAGTAGAGTATTAGGCAATCAGCCCCAGCATTTT
-	TRBV13	TRBJ2-7	-	CASSPEGRGEQYF	TGTGCCAGCAGCCCGGAGGGGAGAGGCGAGCAGTACTTC
TRBD2	TRBV2	TRBJ2-7	-	CASSFGLAWGSYEQYF	TGTGCCAGCAGTTTCGGACTAGCGTGGGGATCCTACGAGCAGTACTTC
-	TRBV30	TRBJ1-2	-	CAWSDGDPLNYGYTF	TGTGCCTGGAGTGACGGAGACCCTCTAAACTATGGCTACACCTTC
TRBD2	TRBV30	TRBJ2-1	once	CAWSSGGYGLNNEEQFF	TGTGCCTGGAGCTCGGGAGGCTACGGACTAAACAATGAGGAGCAGTTCTTC
-	TRBV5-1	TRBJ2-7	-	CASSSDPTGTGDEQYF	TGCGCCAGCAGCTCGGATCCCACGGGGACGGGGGACGAGCAGTACTTC
-	TRBV9	TRBJ1-1	-	CASSPLVGMNTEAFF	TGTGCCAGCAGCCCCCTCGTTGGCATGAACACTGAAGCTTTCTTT
-	TRBV5-1	TRBJ1-1	few	CASSLGRDTEAFF	TGCGCCAGCAGCTTGGGGCGGGACACTGAAGCTTTCTTT
TRBD1	TRBV3-1/TRBV3-2	TRBJ1-2	-	CASSQATGGGYTF	TGTGCCAGCAGCCAAGCGACAGGGGGGGGCTACACCTTC
-	TRBV6-2/TRBV6-3	TRBJ2-5	-	CASSSPHRGAEETQYF	TGTGCCAGCAGTTCACCTCACCGGGGGGCGGAGGAGACCCAGTACTTC
-	TRBV7-9	TRBJ1-1	-	CASSPREGTEAFF	TGTGCCAGCAGCCCCAGGGAGGGCACTGAAGCTTTCTTT